These 7 T cell receptor beta chains were all obtained from the same sample, sequenced in a study of cytomegalovirus exposure and HLA in healthy donors. TCRdb's table, derived via immunoSEQ multiplex PCR, lists solely in-frame clones and lacks some. The sample includes under 300,000 clones, approximately 84% seen only once; the top ten take 1% to 1.5%. Sequenced: PBMCs. These receptors were taken from a woman aged 25 to 39 in good health and CMV-seropositive.

This chain connects TRBV29-1 to TRBJ2-7, with D unclear. The CDR3 covers 13 residues. From germline, CDR1 is SQVTM and CDR2 ANQGSEA. Deletions cut 3 bases from V and 0 bases from J, with 9 bases between. The CDR3 region is CSVEIPSSYEQYF. The CDR3 DNA reads as TGCAGCGTTGAGATCCCGAGCTCCTACGAGCAGTACTTC.

The V and J genes are TRBV19 and TRBJ1-5, with 7 bases identical to TRBD1. V shed 2 bases and J 0 bases; nucleotides not matched to a gene: 7. This CDR3 contains 17 residues. In germline, CDR1 is LNHDA, CDR2 SQIVND (reference sequence). The CDR3 DNA sequence: TGTGCCAGTAGTATAAGGGGGCAGGGCTATAGCAATCAGCCCCAGCATTTT. Amino acid sequence: CASSIRGQGYSNQPQHF. Variable domain in full (rest from reference TRBV19 and TRBJ1-5): DGGITQSPKYLFRKEGQNVTLSCEQNLNHDAMYWYRQDPGQGLRLIYYSQIVNDFQKGDIAEGYSVSREKKESFPLTVTSAQKNPTAFYLCASSIRGQGYSNQPQHFGDGTRLSIL.

The CDR3 loop reads CASSYEGADYGYTF. CDR3 in DNA: TGTGCCAGCAGTTACGAAGGGGCGGACTATGGCTACACCTTC. The chain uses TRBV6-5 and TRBJ1-2; weak D call: TRBD1 (5 bases). CDR3 length equals 14 residues. V shed 2 bases and J shed 3 bases, with 10 bases lying between them. Germline-derived CDR1 and CDR2 are MNHEY and SVGAGI.

V usage is TRBV28 and J usage is TRBJ2-3; perhaps TRBD2 as D (7 bases). Per the germline V gene, CDR1 is MDHEN and CDR2 is SYDVKM. This CDR3 region has 16 residues. V lost 4 bases and J 0 bases, leaving 14 bases between the germline ends. This chain's CDR3 is CASSSPRGASTDTQYF. The CDR3 DNA is TGTGCCAGCAGTTCCCCCCGGGGGGCTAGCACAGATACGCAGTATTTT.

This chain joins TRBV4-1 and TRBJ2-1; 9 nucleotides match TRBD2. After removal of 1 base from V and 5 bases from J, the junction contained 9 bases not matched to a gene. In germline, CDR1 is MGHRA, CDR2 YSYEKL. The CDR3 is made up of 17 amino acids. Here the CDR3 reads CASSQVSSAGGHNEQFF. CDR3 coding DNA: TGCGCCAGCAGCCAAGTATCGTCAGCGGGAGGACACAATGAGCAGTTCTTC.

The rearrangement uses TRBV21-1 and TRBJ1-5; the table calls TRBD1, which could not be checked here. TRBV21-1 is marked as a pseudogene. This CDR3 is built from 16 residues. The CDR3 loop is CASSTDQGENDQPQHF. The CDR3 DNA sequence: TGTGCCAGCAGCACCGATCAGGGGGAGAACGATCAGCCCCAGCATTTT.

This clone is a singleton in its sample. The same CDR3 can be traced to other DNA sequences in this sample. The V and J genes are TRBV28 and TRBJ1-5; 8 nucleotides line up with TRBD1. V lost 6 bases to trimming and J lost 5 bases; unmatched junction nucleotides: 6. Germline V CDR1 and CDR2: MDHEN, SYDVKM. The CDR3 contains 14 residues. The CDR3 is CASSPGQGDQPQHF. For the CDR3, the DNA is TGTGCCAGCAGCCCCGGACAGGGCGATCAGCCCCAGCATTTT.